Below, 7 T cell receptor beta chains from the same sample are listed, as sequenced in a study of response to subunit inactivated influenza vaccine. Each CDR3 protein gets one entry after TCRdb re-called the RT-PCR reads with MiXCR. The sample has roughly 620,000 distinct CDR3 sequences, about 11% seen once; the top ten hold more than 9.5%. These data were likewise used in another study, on T cells expressing NK-cell markers. That source reports: 5'RACE template switching with UMIs produced the TCR beta cDNA.

The material sequenced was PBMCs from blood, taken on the day of vaccination. The receptors here all came from a man in his fifties who received an inactivated influenza vaccine.

This chain links TRBV7-8 with TRBJ2-1, with TRBD2 matching over 8 bases. The CDR3 is 17 amino acids. Unmatched junction bases numbered 15, after V lost 5 bases and J lost 6 bases. Germline CDR1 SGHVS, CDR2 FQNEAQ. The CDR3 region is CASSRFTGGGQGNEQFF. In nucleotides, the CDR3 is TGTGCCAGCAGCCGGTTCACCGGGGGGGGGCAGGGCAATGAGCAGTTCTTC.

This sequence joins TRBV7-2 and TRBJ2-6, with D hard to call. Germline lookup yields CDR1 SGHTA and CDR2 FQGNSA. This CDR3 has 16 residues. V lost 2 bases to trimming and J lost 2 bases, with 10 bases between them. The CDR3 region has the DNA TGTGCCAGCAGCTTATCCTATGGAACTGGGGCCAACGTCCTGACTTTC. This sequence encodes CASSLSYGTGANVLTF.

V is TRBV7-8 and J is TRBJ2-1; TRBD2 matches 10 bases. With 3 bases clipped from V and 4 bases from J, the junction kept 12 bases outside the gene matches. The CDR3 runs to 18 residues. Per germline, CDR1 SGHVS and CDR2 FQNEAQ. The CDR3 region has the DNA TGTGCCAGCAGCTTTAGGCTAGCGGGAGCTCCCCTATACAATGAGCAGTTCTTC. It yields the protein CASSFRLAGAPLYNEQFF.

This clonotype was seen only a few times. V usage is TRBV4-3 and J usage is TRBJ1-2; tentatively, D is TRBD1 (5 bases). The germline V and J ends were trimmed by 0 bases and 7 bases, with 12 bases remaining between them. Germline values: CDR1 LGHNA, CDR2 YSLEER. The CDR3 contains 14 residues. In DNA form, the CDR3 reads TGCGCCAGCAGCCAAGATTGGCAGGGAGGTGGCTACACCTTC. Its translation is CASSQDWQGGGYTF.

In its sample, this clonotype was seen a few times. The chain links TRBV15 to TRBJ2-5, with unresolved D. Germline CDR1 is LNHNV and CDR2 is YYDKDF (reference sequence). This CDR3 contains 15 residues. V gave up 5 bases and J gave up 4 bases, with 17 bases separating them. Written as DNA, the CDR3 is TGTGCCACCAGCGGACGGTTAGGATCAGTAGAGACCCAGTACTTC. It translates to CATSGRLGSVETQYF. The full variable domain, completed using reference TRBV15 and TRBJ2-5, is DAMVIQNPRYQVTQFGKPVTLSCSQTLNHNVMYWYQQKSSQAPKLLFHYYDKDFNNEADTPDNFQSRRPNTSFCFLDIRSPGLGDTAMYLCATSGRLGSVETQYFGPGTRLLVL.

This clonotype appeared a few times. The chain links TRBV7-2 to TRBJ2-6; D remains ambiguous. V dropped 10 bases and J dropped 0 bases, with 13 bases sitting between them. This CDR3 is built from 15 residues. Per germline, CDR1 SGHTA and CDR2 FQGNSA. CDR3 protein: CAIVNFSSGANVLTF. CDR3 nucleotides: TGTGCCATAGTCAATTTCAGCTCTGGGGCCAACGTCCTGACTTTC.

This clonotype was seen ten or more times. The rearrangement links TRBV5-1 to TRBJ2-5, with 7 bases fitting TRBD2. Germline loops: CDR1 SGHRS, CDR2 YFSETQ. J lost 4 bases, V lost 4 bases, and 13 bases had no gene match. This CDR3 is built from 16 residues. The CDR3 DNA reads as TGCGCCAGCAGCCCGACTAGCAACCGCCGGGGAGAGACCCAGTACTTC. This gives the protein CASSPTSNRRGETQYF.